A single sample gave rise to the 21 T cell receptor beta chains below, sequenced in a study of blood T cell repertoires in COVID-19. Libraries were prepared by immunoSEQ multiplex PCR; TCRdb keeps only in-frame clonotypes and omits some of them. The sample carries roughly 190,000 clones, roughly 85% recorded once. Sequencing was performed on peripheral blood. The receptors were sampled from a woman in her sixties or seventies with acute or convalescent COVID-19.

The chain uses TRBV6-5 and TRBJ2-2, with TRBD2 matching over 8 bases. The germline gives CDR1 MNHEY, CDR2 SVGAGI. With V trimmed by 8 bases and J by 5 bases, 10 bases remained unmatched. CDR3 size: 15 residues. CDR3 in amino acids: CASALHIAGTGELFF. The DNA for the CDR3 is TGTGCCAGCGCATTGCATATAGCGGGAACCGGGGAGCTGTTTTTT.

This sequence joins TRBV14 and TRBJ2-5, with a weak D call TRBD2 (5 bases). This CDR3 has 15 amino acids. V dropped 1 base and J dropped 3 bases, with 12 bases sitting between them. Germline loops: CDR1 SGHDN, CDR2 FVKESK. The CDR3 reads CASSQALPGKETQYF. The CDR3 DNA reads as TGTGCCAGCAGCCAAGCTCTCCCCGGGAAAGAGACCCAGTACTTC.

This clone was counted once. J is TRBJ1-6 and V is TRBV11-3; weak D call: TRBD1 (6 bases). CDR1 and CDR2 (germline): SGHNT, YENEEA. This CDR3 region has 17 residues. V lost 6 bases, J lost 3 bases, and 18 bases lay in between. CDR3 sequence reads: CASRPTQGTNYNSPLHF. The CDR3, as DNA: TGTGCCAGCAGACCGACACAGGGAACCAACTATAATTCACCCCTCCACTTT.

The chain links TRBV5-6 to TRBJ2-7; 8 nucleotides agree with TRBD1. Unmatched junction bases numbered 12, after V lost 6 bases and J lost 1 base. Germline CDR1 SGHDT, CDR2 YYEEEE. The CDR3 length is 16 residues. The CDR3 sequence is CASNLPVRTGSYEQYV. The CDR3 DNA follows: TGTGCCAGCAACCTCCCCGTCCGGACAGGGTCCTACGAGCAGTACGTC.

The genes are TRBV7-2 and TRBJ1-5, with a tentative D call TRBD1 (6 bases). The CDR3 is 14 residues long. The V end was cut by 2 bases, the J end by 5 bases, with 10 bases between. The germline gives CDR1 SGHTA, CDR2 FQGNSA. The CDR3 sequence: CASSLSGAHQPQHF. The CDR3 DNA reads as TGTGCCAGCAGCTTATCAGGGGCTCATCAGCCCCAGCATTTT.

The rearrangement uses TRBV5-1 and TRBJ2-7; 9 bases line up with TRBD2. The CDR3 is made up of 14 amino acids. V shed 3 bases, J shed 5 bases, and the junction held 6 bases outside the gene matches. Germline V gene lookup returns CDR1 SGHRS and CDR2 YFSETQ. In nucleotides, the CDR3 is TGCGCCAGCAGCTCTGGCGGGAGGGCAGACGAGCAGTACGTC. This translates into CASSSGGRADEQYV.

The chain uses TRBV3-1 (or the pseudogene TRBV3-2) and TRBJ2-3; TRBD1 is a possible D gene (7 bases). The germline gives CDR1 LGHDT, CDR2 YNNKEL (reference sequence). The CDR3 has 15 residues. The V end was cut by 4 bases, the J end by 0 bases, with 11 bases between. The CDR3 sequence: CASSLAGQSTDTQYF. Here the CDR3 DNA reads TGTGCCAGCAGCCTCGCGGGACAGAGCACAGATACGCAGTATTTT.

This clone was counted between two and nine times. The chain recombines TRBV16 with TRBJ2-1, with a tentative D call TRBD2 (6 bases). The ends were cut back, 1 base at V and 10 bases at J, with 11 bases in the middle. From germline, CDR1 is KGHSY and CDR2 FQNENV. This CDR3 is 13 amino acids long. The CDR3, as DNA: TGTGCCAGCAGCCAATTGTCGGGAGTCGAGCAGTTCTTC. It encodes CASSQLSGVEQFF.

V is TRBV5-1 and J is TRBJ2-7; D is possibly TRBD2 (6 bases). Looked up from germline, CDR1 is SGHRS and CDR2 is YFSETQ. This CDR3 is 13 amino acids long. Trimming removed 5 bases at V and 0 bases at J, with 9 bases between. DNA for the CDR3: TGCGCCAGCAGTTACGGGAGCTCCTACGAGCAGTACTTC. Translation gives CASSYGSSYEQYF.

The CDR3 DNA follows: TGTGCCAGCAGCCCGTCGGGGGGCTTCGCCTACGAGCAGTACTTC. Amino acids: CASSPSGGFAYEQYF. The chain joins TRBV28 to TRBJ2-7, with a weak D call TRBD2 (7 bases). Germline CDR1 and CDR2: MDHEN and SYDVKM. The V end was cut by 6 bases, the J end by 2 bases, with 17 bases between. The CDR3 is 15 residues long. The entire variable domain, with the rest obtained from reference TRBV28 and TRBJ2-7, is as follows: DVKVTQSSRYLVKRTGEKVFLECVQDMDHENMFWYRQDPGLGLRLIYFSYDVKMKEKGDIPEGYSVSREKKERFSLILESASTNQTSMYLCASSPSGGFAYEQYFGPGTRLTVT.

This sequence joins TRBV9 and TRBJ2-5; 9 bases are shared with TRBD1. The germline V gene encodes CDR1 SGDLS and CDR2 YYNGEE. The CDR3 runs 14 residues. Unmatched junction bases numbered 5, after V lost 1 base and J lost 7 bases. The CDR3 DNA reads as TGTGCCAGCAGCGTATCGACAGGGGGGTCGACCCAGTACTTC. It translates to CASSVSTGGSTQYF.

This chain links TRBV2 with TRBJ1-4; TRBD1 might be the D (5 bases). V was trimmed by 6 bases and J by 5 bases, leaving 13 bases between them. The CDR3 length is 14 residues. In germline, CDR1 is SNHLY, CDR2 FYNNEI. CDR3 region: CASRQTDLNEKLFF. The CDR3 DNA follows: TGTGCCAGCAGACAGACAGACCTGAATGAAAAACTGTTTTTT. Full variable domain (outside the CDR3, taken from reference TRBV2 and TRBJ1-4): EPEVTQTPSHQVTQMGQEVILRCVPISNHLYFYWYRQILGQKVEFLVSFYNNEISEKSEIFDDQFSVERPDGSNFTLKIRSTKLEDSAMYFCASRQTDLNEKLFFGSGTQLSVL.

This chain joins TRBV28 and TRBJ2-7; D might be TRBD2 (5 bases). Trimming cost V 3 bases and J 2 bases, with 17 bases left between them. This CDR3 spans 16 amino acids. Germline V lookup: CDR1 MDHEN, CDR2 SYDVKM. The CDR3 loop is CASSFGVESATYEQYF. The DNA of the CDR3 is TGTGCCAGCAGTTTCGGGGTGGAAAGCGCGACCTACGAGCAGTACTTC.

The genes are TRBV12-3 or TRBV12-4 and TRBJ2-2; weak D call: TRBD1 (6 bases). There are 13 residues in the CDR3. Deletions cut 6 bases from V and 8 bases from J, with 13 bases between. In DNA, the CDR3 is TGTGCCAGCAGCCTCCAGGGGTTAGGGGAGCTGTTTTTT. This translates into CASSLQGLGELFF.

The chain joins TRBV5-1 to TRBJ2-1; 11 bases line up with TRBD2. Germline V CDR1 and CDR2: SGHRS, YFSETQ. This CDR3 has 15 residues. With V trimmed by 4 bases and J by 11 bases, 11 bases remained unmatched. The CDR3 bases are TGCGCCAGCAGCCCGGCGGGTTTAGCGGGAGGGAAGCAGTTCTTC. Translating it yields CASSPAGLAGGKQFF.

The CDR3: CASTGSLANTGELFF. CDR3 sequence (DNA): TGTGCCAGCACAGGCAGCCTCGCGAACACCGGGGAGCTGTTTTTT. The chain uses TRBV28 and TRBJ2-2; D unresolved. Between the trimmed V and J ends, which lost 7 bases and 0 bases, there was a span of 12 bases. This CDR3 comprises 15 residues. Germline CDR1 and CDR2: MDHEN and SYDVKM.

J is TRBJ1-2 and V is TRBV28; no clear D gene. The germline V gene encodes CDR1 MDHEN and CDR2 SYDVKM. The CDR3 covers 16 residues. V was trimmed by 6 bases and J by 0 bases, leaving 17 bases between them. Here the CDR3 DNA reads TGTGCCAGCAGCTCGCCGGCACGCGGAGCTAACTATGGCTACACCTTC. Translating it yields CASSSPARGANYGYTF.

This clone was seen only once. The chain combines TRBV29-1 with TRBJ2-7, with 8 bases identical to TRBD1. The CDR3 spans 12 residues. With 3 bases clipped from V and 5 bases from J, the junction kept 3 bases outside the gene matches. The germline gives CDR1 SQVTM, CDR2 ANQGSEA. CDR3 in amino acids: CSVDWTGNEQYF. The CDR3 DNA reads as TGCAGCGTTGATTGGACAGGGAACGAGCAGTACTTC.

The chain carries TRBV18 and TRBJ2-1; possible D gene TRBD1, 5 bases. The CDR3 sequence is 14 residues long. Trimming shortened V by 3 bases and J by 9 bases, and 15 bases separated the two germline ends. The germline V gene has CDR1 KGHSH and CDR2 LQKENI. CDR3 region: CASSPYDGASEQFF. Written as DNA, the CDR3 is TGTGCCAGCTCACCTTATGATGGGGCCAGTGAGCAGTTCTTC.

J is TRBJ2-1 and V is TRBV29-1, with 10 bases aligning to TRBD2. The junction had 8 bases not matched to a gene; V was cut back by 3 bases and J by 9 bases. Per the germline V gene, CDR1 is SQVTM and CDR2 is ANQGSEA. This CDR3 is 14 amino acids long. The CDR3 DNA follows: TGCAGCGTTGAGAAGCTAGCGGGAGAGGTTGAGCAGTTCTTC. Protein: CSVEKLAGEVEQFF.

The chain couples TRBV29-1 to TRBJ2-7, with TRBD1 matching 10 bases. Germline values: CDR1 SQVTM, CDR2 ANQGSEA. The CDR3 is 12 amino acids. The V segment lost 7 bases and the J segment 7 bases; nucleotides outside the gene matches: 7. This CDR3 reads CSARQGAGEQYV. CDR3 in DNA: TGCAGCGCGAGACAGGGGGCAGGGGAGCAGTACGTC.